This paragraph reports one T cell receptor beta chain. The data originate from a study of control samples from healthy donors and cancer patients. Libraries were prepared by immunoSEQ multiplex PCR; TCRdb keeps only in-frame clonotypes and omits some of them. The repertoire holds 100,000 or so clones, with roughly nine tenths as singletons. The V end lost 0 bases, the J end lost 1 base, and 7 bases lay between the germline ends. Per germline, CDR1 MNHNY and CDR2 SVGAGI (reference sequence). This CDR3 is 15 amino acids long. Material for sequencing was blood. The chain links TRBV6-6 to TRBJ1-5; D not certain. The TCR sequence derives from a woman in her 30s in good health. The CDR3 sequence is CASSYSQASNQPQHF. The CDR3 DNA reads TGTGCCAGCAGTTACTCCCAGGCCAGCAATCAGCCCCAGCATTTT.